Shown below are 7 T cell receptor beta chains from a single sample sequenced in a study of identical twins. TCRdb reprocessed the 5' RACE reads with MiXCR, giving one entry per CDR3 protein. The repertoire has some 460,000 distinct CDR3 sequences, 13% to 15% of them found once; the top ten carry around 0.48%. These data are also associated with another study on yellow fever vaccine responses in identical twins.

Specimen: CD4+ T cells sorted from blood. These receptors were obtained from a woman younger than 30 in good health.

Only a few counts were recorded for this clonotype. This sequence joins TRBV20-1 and TRBJ2-2, with D uncertain. The germline V and J ends were trimmed by 6 bases and 1 base, with 12 bases remaining between them. Germline CDR1 reads DFQATT; CDR2 reads SNEGSKA (reference sequence). The CDR3 has 14 amino acids. The CDR3 spells CSARRRQNTGELFF. CDR3 coding DNA: TGCAGTGCGAGAAGACGGCAGAACACCGGGGAGCTGTTTTTT.

This clonotype was counted only a few times. This chain uses TRBV9 with TRBJ2-1, with 9 positions matching TRBD2. CDR1 is SGDLS, CDR2 YYNGEE, per germline. The V segment lost 2 bases and the J segment 10 bases; nucleotides outside the gene matches: 7. The CDR3 length is 14 residues. The CDR3, as DNA: TGTGCCAGCAGCGTGCTAGCGGGGTCGGAGGAGCAGTTCTTC. Translating gives CASSVLAGSEEQFF.

The chain is built from TRBV12-3 or TRBV12-4 and TRBJ2-5; possible D gene TRBD2, 6 bases. Trimming stripped 5 bases from V and 2 bases from J, with 18 bases between. The CDR3 sequence is 16 residues long. The CDR3 coding sequence is TGTGCCAGCAGTCCCGCCCGGGGGAGCGGGCAAGAGACCCAGTACTTC. Its translation: CASSPARGSGQETQYF.

This clonotype was detected a few times. The rearrangement links TRBV6-1 to TRBJ2-2, with D maybe TRBD1 (6 bases). The CDR3 runs 12 residues. Germline V gives CDR1 MNHNS, CDR2 SASEGT. V was trimmed by 8 bases and J by 5 bases, leaving 9 bases between them. CDR3 sequence (DNA): TGTGCCAGCCCGGACAGAACCGGGGAGCTGTTTTTT. This codes for CASPDRTGELFF.

This clonotype appeared a few times. J is TRBJ1-4 and V is TRBV20-1, with D possibly TRBD1 on 5 matching bases. CDR3 size: 12 residues. Germline lookup yields CDR1 DFQATT and CDR2 SNEGSKA (reference sequence). CDR3 in amino acids: CGYKTAAEKLFF. The CDR3 bases are TGCGGTTATAAGACAGCAGCCGAAAAACTGTTTTTT.

The table lists this clonotype with many counts. The chain couples TRBV6-2 or TRBV6-3 to TRBJ2-3; TRBD1 matches 8 bases. With V trimmed by 6 bases and J by 6 bases, 20 bases remained unmatched. The CDR3 is made up of 18 amino acids. Germline loops: CDR1 MNHEY, CDR2 SVGEGT. As DNA, the CDR3 is TGTGCCAGCAGACCGGACAGGGATGCTAGCGCCGCTCTGGATACGCAGTATTTT. Translating it yields CASRPDRDASAALDTQYF.

This clonotype turned up a few times. The DNA of the CDR3 is TGCGCCAGCAGACTAAATCTTGAGCAGTTCTTC. Translated: CASRLNLEQFF. The V gene is TRBV5-1, the J gene TRBJ2-1; no firm D call. The germline V and J ends were trimmed by 5 bases and 9 bases, with 9 bases remaining between them. Germline V CDR1 and CDR2: SGHRS, YFSETQ. The CDR3 has 11 amino acids.